The 31 T cell receptor beta chains below were found in one sample sequenced in a study of blood T cell repertoires in COVID-19. The method was immunoSEQ multiplex PCR; TCRdb's version includes in-frame clones alone and lacks a portion of them. The sample consists of approximately 230,000 clones, roughly 80% of them appearing once. Material: peripheral blood. The source of these receptors is a man older than 75 with acute or convalescent COVID-19.

Here the CDR3 reads CASSVGPRGNTEAFF. The CDR3 DNA sequence: TGTGCCAGCAGCGTAGGCCCCAGGGGGAACACTGAAGCTTTCTTT. The chain uses TRBV11-3 and TRBJ1-1; D perhaps matches TRBD1 (6 bases). CDR3 size: 15 residues. The germline V gene has CDR1 SGHNT and CDR2 YENEEA. Between the trimmed V and J ends, which lost 5 bases and 1 base, there was a span of 14 bases.

J is TRBJ1-1 and V is TRBV28; 10 nucleotides agree with TRBD1. The CDR3 contains 15 residues. V dropped 6 bases and J dropped 5; count of bases not matched to a gene: 9. Germline V CDR1 and CDR2: MDHEN, SYDVKM. This CDR3 reads CASRPDRGRGTEAFF. The CDR3 DNA follows: TGTGCCAGCAGACCTGACAGGGGGCGCGGAACTGAAGCTTTCTTT.

The rearrangement uses TRBV9 and TRBJ2-5; maybe TRBD1 (6 bases). Germline-derived CDR1 and CDR2 are SGDLS and YYNGEE. The CDR3 is 15 residues long. Between the trimmed V and J ends, which lost 0 bases and 1 base, there was a span of 10 bases. CDR3 loop: CASSVEGRGQETQYF. The CDR3 DNA is TGTGCCAGCAGCGTAGAAGGCAGGGGCCAAGAGACCCAGTACTTC.

A note on this clone: Other DNA sequences of this sample code for an identical CDR3. The chain employs TRBV3-1 (or the pseudogene TRBV3-2) and TRBJ1-5; D is undetermined. The CDR3 length is 15 residues. V was clipped by 2 bases and J by 2 bases, with 10 bases between them. Germline values: CDR1 LGHDT, CDR2 YNNKEL (reference sequence). The chain's CDR3 is CASSQSSQGNQPQHF. The DNA of the CDR3 is TGTGCCAGCAGCCAATCGTCTCAGGGCAATCAGCCCCAGCATTTT.

The J gene is TRBJ1-2, the V gene TRBV20-1; possibly TRBD1 for D (5 bases). The CDR3 length is 11 residues. V was trimmed by 5 bases and J by 8 bases, leaving 12 bases between them. The germline V gene encodes CDR1 DFQATT and CDR2 SNEGSKA (reference sequence). The DNA of the CDR3 is TGCAGTGCTTTCGACAGTCTGGGCTACACCTTC. Its translation is CSAFDSLGYTF.

This rearrangement joins TRBV19 to TRBJ1-5; 10 bases map to TRBD1. Germline V gene sequence: CDR1 LNHDA, CDR2 SQIVND (reference sequence). The CDR3 has 17 residues. The V gene end was trimmed by 1 base and the J gene end by 3 bases; junction bases not matched to a gene: 6. The DNA of the CDR3 is TGTGCCAGTAGTATAGTTCCGGGACAGGGGTTCAATCAGCCCCAGCATTTT. This gives the protein CASSIVPGQGFNQPQHF. Based on the CDR3 plus reference TRBV19 and TRBJ1-5, the full variable domain is DGGITQSPKYLFRKEGQNVTLSCEQNLNHDAMYWYRQDPGQGLRLIYYSQIVNDFQKGDIAEGYSVSREKKESFPLTVTSAQKNPTAFYLCASSIVPGQGFNQPQHFGDGTRLSIL.

The rearrangement joins TRBV27 to TRBJ2-1, with TRBD2 identical over 10 bases. Germline V gene lookup returns CDR1 MNHEY and CDR2 SMNVEV (reference sequence). CDR3 length equals 15 residues. Unmatched junction bases numbered 4, after V lost 6 bases and J lost 2 bases. CDR3 nucleotide sequence: TGTGCCAGCAGATTAGCGGGGGGCGCCTACAATGAGCAGTTCTTC. Encoded protein: CASRLAGGAYNEQFF.

The DNA for the CDR3 is TGCGCCAGCAGTGAATGGTCCGGGTATGGCTACACCTTC. Its translation: CASSEWSGYGYTF. This chain links TRBV10-1 with TRBJ1-2; no reliable D call. From germline, CDR1 is WNHNN and CDR2 SYGVQD (reference sequence). Trimming left V 3 bases short and J 5 bases short, with 10 bases between. The CDR3 runs 13 residues.

V is TRBV12-5 and J is TRBJ2-1; D not resolved. The CDR3 totals 18 residues. V lost 0 bases and J lost 0, with 15 bases in between. Germline CDR1 and CDR2: LGHNT and FRNRAP. The CDR3 sequence is CASGLVTAGFSSYNEQFF. Written as DNA, the CDR3 is TGTGCTAGTGGTTTGGTCACAGCCGGTTTTAGCTCCTACAATGAGCAGTTCTTC.

This clone was seen only once. The chain recombines TRBV3-1 (or the pseudogene TRBV3-2) with TRBJ2-2; 9 nucleotides agree with TRBD1. This CDR3 has 18 residues. J lost 6 bases, V lost 1 base, and 12 bases had no gene match. The V gene's germline CDR1 is LGHDT and CDR2 YNNKEL (reference sequence). CDR3 in DNA: TGTGCCAGCAGCCAAGCGTTCCCCGGGACAGGGTACGCCGGGGAGCTGTTTTTT. Amino acid sequence: CASSQAFPGTGYAGELFF.

This chain connects TRBV5-1 to TRBJ2-1; D uncertain. The CDR3 covers 12 residues. The ends were cut back, 4 bases at V and 5 bases at J, with 7 bases in the middle. Germline lookup yields CDR1 SGHRS and CDR2 YFSETQ. The CDR3 DNA reads TGCGCCAGCAGCCCACTTGACAATGAGCAGTTCTTC. Amino acid sequence: CASSPLDNEQFF.

The chain has TRBV10-2 and TRBJ1-2; TRBD1 matches 7 bases. The CDR3 length is 14 residues. Germline assignment: CDR1 WSHSY and CDR2 SAAADI. J lost 6 bases, V lost 1 base, and 5 bases had no gene match. The DNA for the CDR3 is TGCGCCAGCAGTGAGTTAGGGGGCCCGAATGGCTACACCTTC. This codes for CASSELGGPNGYTF.

The J gene is TRBJ1-1, the V gene TRBV5-1; D may be TRBD1 (5 bases). Germline assignment: CDR1 SGHRS and CDR2 YFSETQ. The CDR3 runs to 17 residues. V shed 0 bases and J shed 4 bases, with 19 bases lying between them. CDR3 DNA: TGCGCCAGCAGCTTGGGAAGGGGAGGAAATATCGGCACTGAAGCTTTCTTT. Translated, it gives CASSLGRGGNIGTEAFF.

The CDR3 bases are TGTGCCAGTACCCTAGGGGGCGGGGAGCTGTTTTTT. Its translation: CASTLGGGELFF. The chain recombines TRBV19 with TRBJ2-2; possibly TRBD1 for D (6 bases). CDR1 is LNHDA, CDR2 SQIVND, per germline (reference sequence). The ends were cut back, 7 bases at V and 7 bases at J, with 10 bases in the middle. This CDR3 has 12 amino acids.

This clone appeared a single time. This chain connects TRBV5-5 to TRBJ2-4; TRBD1 matches at 10 bases. The CDR3 is 16 amino acids. Germline values: CDR1 SGHKS, CDR2 YYEKEE (reference sequence). V lost 4 bases to trimming and J lost 0 bases; unmatched junction nucleotides: 4. This CDR3 reads CASSRTGGPAKNIQYF. For the CDR3, the DNA is TGTGCCAGCAGCAGGACAGGGGGTCCAGCCAAAAACATTCAGTACTTC.

This chain joins TRBV6-5 and TRBJ2-7, with 11 bases lining up with TRBD1. The CDR3 runs to 15 residues. Germline lookup yields CDR1 MNHEY and CDR2 SVGAGI. J lost 9 bases, V lost 0 bases, and 7 bases had no gene match. The CDR3 region has the DNA TGTGCCAGCAGTTACTCAAGGACAGGGGGCAGAGGGCAGTACTTC. Its translation is CASSYSRTGGRGQYF.

The chain employs TRBV9 and TRBJ1-2; TRBD1 matches at 7 bases. This CDR3 has 15 amino acids. CDR1 is SGDLS and CDR2 is YYNGEE in the germline V gene. V was pared by 0 bases and J by 5 bases, with 7 bases of the junction left unmatched. The chain's CDR3 is CASSVGDRVTYGYTF. CDR3 DNA: TGTGCCAGCAGCGTAGGGGACAGAGTAACGTATGGCTACACCTTC. The full variable domain, in which reference TRBV9 and TRBJ1-2 provide the parts outside the CDR3, is DSGVTQTPKHLITATGQRVTLRCSPRSGDLSVYWYQQSLDQGLQFLIQYYNGEERAKGNILERFSAQQFPDLHSELNLSSLELGDSALYFCASSVGDRVTYGYTFGSGTRLTVV.

The V call is TRBV4-2, the J call TRBJ1-2, with a tentative D call TRBD1 (5 bases). This CDR3 region has 15 residues. In germline, CDR1 is LGHNA, CDR2 YNFKEQ. The ends were cut back, 4 bases at V and 1 base at J, with 13 bases in the middle. The CDR3: CASSPGEGNNYGYTF. The CDR3 DNA is TGTGCCAGCAGCCCGGGGGAGGGGAATAACTATGGCTACACCTTC.

V is TRBV28 and J is TRBJ2-6; TRBD2 might be the D (5 bases). In germline, CDR1 is MDHEN, CDR2 SYDVKM. This CDR3 has 15 amino acids. V was shortened by 3 bases and J by 2 bases, with 8 bases between the two germline ends. As DNA, the CDR3 is TGTGCCAGCAGTTTTACCGGGGCTGGGGCCAACGTCCTGACTTTC. Protein product: CASSFTGAGANVLTF. Variable domain in full (rest from reference TRBV28 and TRBJ2-6): DVKVTQSSRYLVKRTGEKVFLECVQDMDHENMFWYRQDPGLGLRLIYFSYDVKMKEKGDIPEGYSVSREKKERFSLILESASTNQTSMYLCASSFTGAGANVLTFGAGSRLTVL.

J is TRBJ1-6 and V is TRBV28; D gene unclear. The CDR3 sequence is 15 residues long. V lost 5 bases, J lost 0 bases, and 8 bases lay in between. Germline loops: CDR1 MDHEN, CDR2 SYDVKM. CDR3 nucleotide sequence: TGTGCCAGCAGTCACAGCAGCTCCTATAATTCACCCCTCCACTTT. Residues: CASSHSSSYNSPLHF.

V gene TRBV7-6 combines with J gene TRBJ2-2; unclear D gene. The CDR3 runs 15 residues. CDR1 and CDR2 from the germline V gene are SGHVS and FNYEAQ. V lost 6 bases to trimming and J lost 0 bases, with 11 bases between them. Here the CDR3 DNA reads TGTGCCAGCAGTTCCGCACCTACGAACACCGGGGAGCTGTTTTTT. This gives the protein CASSSAPTNTGELFF.

The chain uses TRBV6-5 and TRBJ1-5, with D possibly matching TRBD1 (5 bases). V shed 9 bases and J shed 5 bases, with 14 bases lying between them. CDR1 and CDR2 (germline): MNHEY, SVGAGI. CDR3 size: 13 residues. CDR3 sequence: CASWAGNHQPQHF. The CDR3 DNA sequence: TGTGCCAGTTGGGCAGGGAACCATCAGCCCCAGCATTTT.

The gene calls are TRBV4-1 and TRBJ1-4; 7 bases agree with TRBD1. The CDR3 contains 15 residues. Germline V gene lookup returns CDR1 MGHRA and CDR2 YSYEKL. The trim removed 0 bases at V and 7 bases at J, leaving 5 bases unmatched. The CDR3 region has the DNA TGCGCCAGCAGCCAAGAGCCGAGGACAGGTGAAAAACTGTTTTTT. The encoded protein is CASSQEPRTGEKLFF.

The J gene is TRBJ2-1, the V gene TRBV5-4, with D perhaps TRBD1 (5 bases). The CDR3 contains 15 residues. The V gene lost 0 bases and the J gene lost 5 bases, with 12 bases spanning the gap. The germline V gene encodes CDR1 SGHNT and CDR2 YYREEE (reference sequence). CDR3 amino acids: CASSLGQGRNNEQFF. The CDR3 nucleotides are TGTGCCAGCAGCTTGGGCCAGGGAAGGAACAATGAGCAGTTCTTC.

This chain connects TRBV5-1 to TRBJ2-7; possibly TRBD2 for D (6 bases). The CDR3 sequence is 16 residues long. CDR1 is SGHRS, CDR2 YFSETQ, per germline. V gave up 4 bases and J gave up 4 bases, with 21 bases separating them. Written as DNA, the CDR3 is TGCGCCAGCAGCCCCGAGGGACTTCGATTATCGTACGAGCAGTACTTC. Residues: CASSPEGLRLSYEQYF. Complete variable domain (other parts from reference TRBV5-1 and TRBJ2-7): KAGVTQTPRYLIKTRGQQVTLSCSPISGHRSVSWYQQTPGQGLQFLFEYFSETQRNKGNFPGRFSGRQFSNSRSEMNVSTLELGDSALYLCASSPEGLRLSYEQYFGPGTRLTVT.

The chain uses TRBV5-1 and TRBJ2-3; 13 positions match TRBD2. The CDR3 is 16 amino acids. Trimming took 3 bases from V and 6 from J; bases not matched to a gene: 7. Germline loops: CDR1 SGHRS, CDR2 YFSETQ. In DNA, the CDR3 is TGCGCCAGCAGCTCGACTAGCGGGGGGCCGTGGGATACGCAGTATTTT. Translating it yields CASSSTSGGPWDTQYF.

CDR3 bases: TGTGCCAGCAGTACTCGGACTAGCGGGAGGCTAGCCAAAAACATTCAGTACTTC. This encodes CASSTRTSGRLAKNIQYF. The chain is built from TRBV27 and TRBJ2-4, with 14 bases fitting TRBD2. The germline V gene has CDR1 MNHEY and CDR2 SMNVEV (reference sequence). With 5 bases clipped from V and 0 bases from J, the junction kept 6 bases outside the gene matches. The CDR3 contains 18 residues.

This clone was recorded a few times. The chain carries TRBV3-1 (or the pseudogene TRBV3-2) and TRBJ1-3; 9 bases line up with TRBD1. V lost 4 bases, J lost 4 bases, and 11 bases stayed unmatched. The CDR3 contains 17 residues. In germline, CDR1 is LGHDT, CDR2 YNNKEL (reference sequence). The CDR3 reads CASSRWDRVPSGNTIYF. In nucleotides, the CDR3 is TGTGCCAGCAGCCGCTGGGACAGGGTTCCGTCCGGAAACACCATATATTTT.

This clone was detected only once. The CDR3 protein is CASSVGTGVGNQPQHF. The CDR3 DNA follows: TGTGCCAGCAGCGTGGGTACAGGGGTGGGCAATCAGCCCCAGCATTTT. The V and J genes are TRBV9 and TRBJ1-5; 7 positions agree with TRBD1. The CDR3 loop spans 16 amino acids. With V trimmed by 2 bases and J by 2 bases, 7 bases remained unmatched. CDR1 SGDLS and CDR2 YYNGEE come from the germline V gene.

The gene calls are TRBV5-5 and TRBJ1-5, with D maybe TRBD1 (6 bases). CDR1 is SGHKS, CDR2 YYEKEE, per germline (reference sequence). The CDR3 has 17 residues. The V gene lost 4 bases and the J gene lost 0 bases, with 17 bases spanning the gap. CDR3 DNA: TGTGCCAGCAGCGCCCTGACAGGCGACTATAGCAATCAGCCCCAGCATTTT. It codes for CASSALTGDYSNQPQHF.

J is TRBJ2-3 and V is TRBV13; D is ambiguous. This CDR3 has 14 amino acids. V was trimmed by 2 bases and J by 1 base, leaving 7 bases between them. The germline V gene has CDR1 PRHDT and CDR2 FYEKMQ (reference sequence). CDR3 in amino acids: CASSLRRGTDTQYF. The CDR3 DNA reads TGTGCCAGCAGCTTAAGACGGGGCACAGATACGCAGTATTTT.